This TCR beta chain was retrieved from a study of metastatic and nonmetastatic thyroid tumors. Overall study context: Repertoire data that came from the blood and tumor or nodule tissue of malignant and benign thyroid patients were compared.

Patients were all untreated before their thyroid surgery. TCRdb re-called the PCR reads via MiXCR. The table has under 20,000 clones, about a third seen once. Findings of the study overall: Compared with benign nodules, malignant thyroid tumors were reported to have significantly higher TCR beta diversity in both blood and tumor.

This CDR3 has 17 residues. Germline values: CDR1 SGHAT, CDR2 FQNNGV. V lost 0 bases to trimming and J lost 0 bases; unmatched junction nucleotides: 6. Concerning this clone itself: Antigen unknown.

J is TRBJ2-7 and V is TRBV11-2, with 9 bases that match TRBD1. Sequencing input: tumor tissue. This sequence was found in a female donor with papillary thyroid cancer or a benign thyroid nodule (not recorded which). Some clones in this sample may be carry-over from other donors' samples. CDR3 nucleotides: TGTGCCAGCAGCTTAGAGGGGGGACAGGGTTTCTCCTACGAGCAGTACTTC. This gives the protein CASSLEGGQGFSYEQYF.